The 17 T cell receptor beta chains below were found in one sample sequenced in a study of blood T cell repertoires in COVID-19. Sequencing used immunoSEQ multiplex PCR; TCRdb keeps in-frame clones, though not all of them. The sample contains over 250,000 clones, about 68% of which appear only once. Sequencing input: peripheral blood. The receptors were sampled from a woman older than 75 with acute or convalescent COVID-19.

The chain uses TRBV7-9 and TRBJ1-4, with a tentative D call TRBD1 (6 bases). The CDR3 runs to 13 residues. V dropped 5 bases and J dropped 8 bases, with 12 bases sitting between them. In germline, CDR1 is SEHNR, CDR2 FQNEAQ (reference sequence). The CDR3 DNA follows: TGTGCCAGCAGCGCCAGGACAGTAGAAAAACTGTTTTTT. Encoded protein: CASSARTVEKLFF.

The CDR3 DNA reads as TGTGCCAGCAGCGGAACAGGGACAGGGCTAGAGACCCAGTACTTC. It is translated as CASSGTGTGLETQYF. J is TRBJ2-5 and V is TRBV9, with TRBD1 matching 9 bases. V lost 3 bases, J lost 4 bases, and 7 bases stayed unmatched. The CDR3 spans 15 residues. CDR1 and CDR2 from the germline V gene are SGDLS and YYNGEE.

The chain has TRBV5-1 and TRBJ2-7; TRBD1 agrees at 8 bases. V was pared by 0 bases and J by 13 bases, with 12 bases of the junction left unmatched. This CDR3 is 14 amino acids long. CDR1 is SGHRS, CDR2 YFSETQ, per germline. The CDR3 protein is CASSLDHRDRGEYF. The DNA for the CDR3 is TGCGCCAGCAGCTTGGACCACCGCGACAGGGGTGAATACTTC.

The chain joins TRBV27 to TRBJ1-2; TRBD1 aligns across 10 bases. Germline V gives CDR1 MNHEY, CDR2 SMNVEV (reference sequence). After removal of 5 bases from V and 8 bases from J, the junction contained 5 bases not matched to a gene. The CDR3 totals 13 residues. The DNA for the CDR3 is TGTGCCAGCAGTCAATGGGACAGGGGAGGCTACACCTTC. This codes for CASSQWDRGGYTF.

V is TRBV6-4 and J is TRBJ1-1, with 8 nucleotides matching TRBD1. J lost 0 bases, V lost 9 bases, and 24 bases had no gene match. There are 20 residues in the CDR3. CDR1 MRHNA and CDR2 SNTAGT come from the germline V gene. CDR3 amino acids: CARLPRPGQETAVLNTEAFF. The CDR3 bases are TGTGCCAGGCTCCCGCGACCGGGACAGGAAACTGCGGTGTTGAACACTGAAGCTTTCTTT.

The J gene is TRBJ2-7, the V gene TRBV2; TRBD2 agrees at 12 bases. The germline CDR1 and CDR2 sequences are SNHLY and FYNNEI. The CDR3 runs to 15 residues. The junction had 5 bases not matched to a gene; V was cut back by 1 base and J by 7 bases. The CDR3 sequence: CASSEEALAGGEQYF. For the CDR3, the DNA is TGTGCCAGCAGTGAAGAGGCCCTAGCGGGAGGGGAGCAGTACTTC.

This chain links TRBV14 with TRBJ2-6; tentatively, D is TRBD2 (6 bases). Trimming took 1 base from V and 4 from J, leaving 8 bases between them. Germline lookup yields CDR1 SGHDN and CDR2 FVKESK. This CDR3 comprises 15 residues. The CDR3 loop is CASSQGGGGANVLTF. Written as DNA, the CDR3 is TGTGCCAGCAGCCAAGGGGGAGGAGGGGCCAACGTCCTGACTTTC.

This clone was observed a handful of times. The genes are TRBV11-3 and TRBJ2-1, with TRBD2 matching over 7 bases. The junction had 6 bases not matched to a gene; V was cut back by 1 base and J by 12 bases. Germline CDR1 reads SGHNT; CDR2 reads YENEEA. There are 13 residues in the CDR3. The CDR3 protein is CASSLGLAAAQFF. In DNA, the CDR3 is TGTGCCAGCAGCTTAGGTCTAGCGGCGGCGCAGTTCTTC. The full variable domain, its missing parts supplied by reference TRBV11-3 and TRBJ2-1, is EAGVVQSPRYKIIEKKQPVAFWCNPISGHNTLYWYLQNLGQGPELLIRYENEEAVDDSQLPKDRFSAERLKGVDSTLKIQPAELGDSAVYLCASSLGLAAAQFFGPGTRLTVL.

This clone has just one count. Germline and junction disagree at one end, which may indicate a read error. The chain carries TRBV9 and TRBJ1-2; a weak D match, TRBD1 (5 bases). CDR3 length: 14 residues. Germline V lookup: CDR1 SGDLS, CDR2 YYNGEE. The CDR3 nucleotides read TGTGCCAGCAGCGTTGGGGGGACTAATTATGGCTACACCTTC. It encodes CASSVGGTNYGYTF.

This clone was seen a few times. The V and J genes are TRBV11-2 and TRBJ2-7, with TRBD2 matching 7 bases. Germline-derived CDR1 and CDR2 are SGHAT and FQNNGV. Trimming cost V 3 bases and J 5 bases; bases outside gene matches: 10. The CDR3 runs 15 residues. For the CDR3, the DNA is TGTGCCAGCAGCTTGCTCCCGGGGGGTTTCGACGAGCAGTACTTC. Translation gives CASSLLPGGFDEQYF.

The chain joins TRBV5-1 to TRBJ1-1; TRBD1 matches at 8 bases. J lost 6 bases, V lost 3 bases, and 4 bases had no gene match. The CDR3 sequence is 13 residues long. Germline CDR1 SGHRS, CDR2 YFSETQ. CDR3 nucleotide sequence: TGCGCCAGCAGCTCCGAACAGGGGGCTGAAGCTTTCTTT. It yields the protein CASSSEQGAEAFF.

This chain connects TRBV27 to TRBJ2-7, with 11 bases identical to TRBD1. The CDR3 totals 16 residues. The junction had 15 bases not matched to a gene; V was cut back by 6 bases and J by 8 bases. Germline-derived CDR1 and CDR2 are MNHEY and SMNVEV (reference sequence). The CDR3 loop reads CASRVREGQGGTKQYF. CDR3 nucleotide sequence: TGTGCCAGCAGGGTACGGGAGGGACAGGGGGGTACGAAGCAGTACTTC.

The chain links TRBV21-1 to TRBJ2-5; TRBD2 is the table's D call, not checked against the DNA. TRBV21-1 is reported as a pseudogene. This CDR3 has 13 residues. The CDR3 protein is CAFGLAYKETQYF. The CDR3 DNA follows: TGTGCCTTCGGACTAGCCTATAAAGAGACCCAGTACTTC.

The gene calls are TRBV7-2 and TRBJ2-3; D perhaps matches TRBD2 (6 bases). CDR3 length: 16 amino acids. Looked up from germline, CDR1 is SGHTA and CDR2 is FQGNSA. V lost 2 bases and J 3 bases, leaving 15 bases between the germline ends. In DNA form, the CDR3 reads TGTGCCAGCAGCTTAATCCCCGGGGGTGCGACAGATACGCAGTATTTT. It codes for CASSLIPGGATDTQYF.

J is TRBJ1-1 and V is TRBV3-1 (or the pseudogene TRBV3-2), with 7 bases aligning to TRBD1. The CDR3 sequence is 13 residues long. The V gene end was trimmed by 4 bases and the J gene end by 4 bases; junction bases not matched to a gene: 3. CDR1 and CDR2 (germline): LGHDT, YNNKEL (reference sequence). CDR3 coding DNA: TGTGCCAGCAGCCCACAGGGGCGCACTGAAGCTTTCTTT. This gives the protein CASSPQGRTEAFF.

The J gene is TRBJ2-7, the V gene TRBV7-9; 7 nucleotides line up with TRBD1. Germline-derived CDR1 and CDR2 are SEHNR and FQNEAQ (reference sequence). The CDR3 covers 13 residues. The trim removed 1 base at V and 3 bases at J, leaving 0 bases unmatched. This chain's CDR3 is CASSLGDSYEQYF. DNA for the CDR3: TGTGCCAGCAGCTTAGGGGACAGCTACGAGCAGTACTTC.

The chain has TRBV2 and TRBJ1-5, with D hard to call. Germline CDR1 reads SNHLY; CDR2 reads FYNNEI. Trimming left V 2 bases short and J 4 bases short, with 9 bases between. CDR3 length: 14 amino acids. CDR3 loop: CASSESVRNQPQHF. DNA of the CDR3: TGTGCCAGCAGTGAAAGTGTGAGGAATCAGCCCCAGCATTTT.